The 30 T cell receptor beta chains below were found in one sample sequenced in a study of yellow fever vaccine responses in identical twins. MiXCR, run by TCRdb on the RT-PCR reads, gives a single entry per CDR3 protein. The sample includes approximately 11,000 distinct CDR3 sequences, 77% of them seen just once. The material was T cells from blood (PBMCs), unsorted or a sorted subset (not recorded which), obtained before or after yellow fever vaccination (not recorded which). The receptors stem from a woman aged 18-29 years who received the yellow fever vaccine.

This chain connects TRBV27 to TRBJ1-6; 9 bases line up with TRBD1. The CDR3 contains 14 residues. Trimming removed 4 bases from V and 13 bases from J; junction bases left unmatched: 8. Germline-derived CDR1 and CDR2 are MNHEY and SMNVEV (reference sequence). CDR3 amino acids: CASSSGQGIGPLHF. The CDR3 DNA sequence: TGTGCCAGCAGTTCCGGACAGGGGATTGGGCCCCTCCACTTT.

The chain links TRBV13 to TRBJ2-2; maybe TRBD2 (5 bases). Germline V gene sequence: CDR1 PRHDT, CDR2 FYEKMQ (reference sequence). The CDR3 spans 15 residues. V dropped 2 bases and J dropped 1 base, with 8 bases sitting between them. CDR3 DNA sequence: TGTGCCAGCAGCTTAAACCGGGGGAACACCGGGGAGCTGTTTTTT. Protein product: CASSLNRGNTGELFF.

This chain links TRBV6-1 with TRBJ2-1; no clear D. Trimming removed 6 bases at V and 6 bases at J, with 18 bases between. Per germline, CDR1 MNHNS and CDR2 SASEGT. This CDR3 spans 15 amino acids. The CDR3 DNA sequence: TGTGCCAGCAGCTTCAGCCTACAAATGGGCAATGAGCAGTTCTTC. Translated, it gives CASSFSLQMGNEQFF.

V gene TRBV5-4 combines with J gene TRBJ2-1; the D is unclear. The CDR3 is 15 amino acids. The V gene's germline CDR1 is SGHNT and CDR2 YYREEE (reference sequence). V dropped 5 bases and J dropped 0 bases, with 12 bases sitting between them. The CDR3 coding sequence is TGTGCCAGCAGAAACGACTTTAGCTCCTACAATGAGCAGTTCTTC. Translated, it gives CASRNDFSSYNEQFF.

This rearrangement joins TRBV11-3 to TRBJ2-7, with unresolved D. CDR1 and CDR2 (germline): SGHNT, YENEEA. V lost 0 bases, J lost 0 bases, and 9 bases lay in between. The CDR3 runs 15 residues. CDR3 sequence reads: CASSLEPGPSYEQYF. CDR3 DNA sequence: TGTGCCAGCAGCTTAGAGCCAGGACCCTCCTACGAGCAGTACTTC.

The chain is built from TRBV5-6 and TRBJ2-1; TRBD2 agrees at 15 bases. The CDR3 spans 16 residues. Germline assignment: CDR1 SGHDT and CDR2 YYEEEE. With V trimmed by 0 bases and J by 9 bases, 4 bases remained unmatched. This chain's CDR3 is CASSLEGTSGRSEQFF. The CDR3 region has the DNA TGTGCCAGCAGCTTGGAGGGGACTAGCGGGAGGTCTGAGCAGTTCTTC.

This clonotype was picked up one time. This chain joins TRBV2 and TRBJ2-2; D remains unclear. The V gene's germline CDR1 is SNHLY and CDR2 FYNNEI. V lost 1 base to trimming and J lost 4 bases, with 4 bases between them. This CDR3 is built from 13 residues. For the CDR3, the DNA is TGTGCCAGCAGTGAAGAGGGCACCGGGGAGCTGTTTTTT. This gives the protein CASSEEGTGELFF.

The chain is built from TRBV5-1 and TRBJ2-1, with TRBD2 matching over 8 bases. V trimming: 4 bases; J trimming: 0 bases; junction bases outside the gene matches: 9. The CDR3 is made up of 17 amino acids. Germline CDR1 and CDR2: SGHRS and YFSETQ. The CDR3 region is CASSLLAGMSSYNEQFF. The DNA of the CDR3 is TGCGCCAGCAGCCTTTTAGCGGGGATGAGCTCCTACAATGAGCAGTTCTTC.

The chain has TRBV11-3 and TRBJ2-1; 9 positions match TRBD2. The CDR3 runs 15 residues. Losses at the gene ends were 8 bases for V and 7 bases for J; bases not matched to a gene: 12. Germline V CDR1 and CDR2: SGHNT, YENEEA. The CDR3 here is CASGPWGSGGNEQFF. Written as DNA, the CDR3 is TGTGCCAGCGGGCCCTGGGGTAGCGGGGGTAATGAGCAGTTCTTC.

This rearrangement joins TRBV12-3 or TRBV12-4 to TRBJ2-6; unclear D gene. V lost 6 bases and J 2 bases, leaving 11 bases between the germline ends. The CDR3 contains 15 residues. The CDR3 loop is CASSTLGPGANVLTF. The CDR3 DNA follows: TGTGCCAGCAGCACCCTAGGGCCTGGGGCCAACGTCCTGACTTTC.

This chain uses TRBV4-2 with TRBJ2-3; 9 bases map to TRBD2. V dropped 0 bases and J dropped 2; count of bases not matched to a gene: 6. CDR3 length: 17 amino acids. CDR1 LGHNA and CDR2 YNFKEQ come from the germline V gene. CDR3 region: CASSQDPTSGVTDTQYF. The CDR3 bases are TGTGCCAGCAGCCAAGATCCGACTAGCGGCGTCACAGATACGCAGTATTTT.

CDR3 protein: CSVDSAGNPYNEQFF. The CDR3 DNA sequence: TGCAGCGTTGACTCGGCAGGGAATCCCTACAATGAGCAGTTCTTC. V usage is TRBV29-1 and J usage is TRBJ2-1; D may be TRBD1 (5 bases). From germline, CDR1 is SQVTM and CDR2 ANQGSEA. The V and J ends lost 3 bases and 2 bases respectively, with 14 bases between them. This CDR3 contains 15 residues.

CDR3 protein: CASTSRDRVLDEQFF. In DNA, the CDR3 is TGTGCCAGCACTTCGAGGGACAGGGTTCTCGATGAGCAGTTCTTC. V and J are TRBV9 and TRBJ2-1; TRBD1 matches 9 bases. The V and J ends lost 6 bases and 8 bases, in that order; junction bases with no gene match: 12. CDR3 size: 15 residues. Germline CDR1 SGDLS, CDR2 YYNGEE.

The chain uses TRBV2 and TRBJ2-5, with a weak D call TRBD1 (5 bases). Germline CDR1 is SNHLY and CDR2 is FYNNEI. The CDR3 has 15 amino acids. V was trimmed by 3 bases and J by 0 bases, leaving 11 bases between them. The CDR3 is CASSDWRTHQETQYF. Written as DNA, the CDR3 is TGTGCCAGCAGTGACTGGCGGACACACCAAGAGACCCAGTACTTC.

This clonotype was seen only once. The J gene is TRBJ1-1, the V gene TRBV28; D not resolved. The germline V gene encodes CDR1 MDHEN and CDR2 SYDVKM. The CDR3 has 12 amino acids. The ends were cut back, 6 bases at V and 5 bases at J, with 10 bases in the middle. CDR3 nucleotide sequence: TGTGCCAGCAGCCGGGGTGGGACTGAAGCTTTCTTT. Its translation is CASSRGGTEAFF. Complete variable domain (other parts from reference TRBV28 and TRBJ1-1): DVKVTQSSRYLVKRTGEKVFLECVQDMDHENMFWYRQDPGLGLRLIYFSYDVKMKEKGDIPEGYSVSREKKERFSLILESASTNQTSMYLCASSRGGTEAFFGQGTRLTVV.

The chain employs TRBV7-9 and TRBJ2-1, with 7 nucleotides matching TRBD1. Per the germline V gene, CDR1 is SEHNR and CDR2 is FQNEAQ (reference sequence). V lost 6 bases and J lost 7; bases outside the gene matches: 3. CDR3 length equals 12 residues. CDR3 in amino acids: CASSRQGNEQFF. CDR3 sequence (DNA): TGTGCCAGCAGTCGACAGGGAAATGAGCAGTTCTTC.

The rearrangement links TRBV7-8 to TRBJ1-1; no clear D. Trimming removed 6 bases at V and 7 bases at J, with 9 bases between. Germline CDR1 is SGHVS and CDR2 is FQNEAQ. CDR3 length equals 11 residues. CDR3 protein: CASRSPYEAFF. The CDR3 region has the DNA TGTGCCAGCAGAAGTCCTTATGAAGCTTTCTTT.

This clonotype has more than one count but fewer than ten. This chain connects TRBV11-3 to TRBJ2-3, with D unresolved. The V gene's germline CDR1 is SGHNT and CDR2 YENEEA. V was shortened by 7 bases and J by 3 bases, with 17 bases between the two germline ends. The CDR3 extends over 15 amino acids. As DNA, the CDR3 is TGTGCCAGCAAAAATACGGGCCGGTGGACAGATACGCAGTATTTT. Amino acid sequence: CASKNTGRWTDTQYF.

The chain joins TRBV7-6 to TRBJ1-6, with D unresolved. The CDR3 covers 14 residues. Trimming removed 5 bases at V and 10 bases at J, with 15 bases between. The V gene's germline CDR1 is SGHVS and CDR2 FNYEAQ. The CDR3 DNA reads TGTGCCAGCAGCACGGACGGCCGTGGCTCACCCCTCCACTTT. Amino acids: CASSTDGRGSPLHF. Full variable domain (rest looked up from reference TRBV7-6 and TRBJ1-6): GAGVSQSPRYKVTKRGQDVALRCDPISGHVSLYWYRQALGQGPEFLTYFNYEAQQDKSGLPNDRFSAERPEGSISTLTIQRTEQRDSAMYRCASSTDGRGSPLHFGNGTRLTVT.

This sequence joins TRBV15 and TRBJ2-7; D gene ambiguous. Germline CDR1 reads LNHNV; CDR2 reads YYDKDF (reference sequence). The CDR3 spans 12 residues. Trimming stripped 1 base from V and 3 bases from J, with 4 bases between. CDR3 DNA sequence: TGTGCCACCAGCAGAGCTAACTACGAGCAGTACGTC. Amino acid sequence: CATSRANYEQYV.

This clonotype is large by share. The CDR3 nucleotides are TGTGCCAGCAGCGGTGACATTTACGAGCAGTACGTC. It encodes CASSGDIYEQYV. The chain recombines TRBV7-9 with TRBJ2-7; D unclear. Germline-derived CDR1 and CDR2 are SEHNR and FQNEAQ (reference sequence). The V and J ends lost 5 bases and 4 bases respectively, with 9 bases between them. The CDR3 extends over 12 amino acids.

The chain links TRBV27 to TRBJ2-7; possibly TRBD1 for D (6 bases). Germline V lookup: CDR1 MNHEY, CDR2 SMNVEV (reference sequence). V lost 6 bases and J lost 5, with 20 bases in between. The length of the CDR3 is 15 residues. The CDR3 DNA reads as TGTGCCAGCAGCCAGAAGACAGGCTTCCTCGACGAGCAGTACTTC. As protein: CASSQKTGFLDEQYF.

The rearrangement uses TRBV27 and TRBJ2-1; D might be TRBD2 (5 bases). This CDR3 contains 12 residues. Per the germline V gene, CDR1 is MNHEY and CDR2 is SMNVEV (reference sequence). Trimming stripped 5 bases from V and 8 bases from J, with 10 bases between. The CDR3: CASSPHGDEQFF. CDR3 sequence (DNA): TGTGCCAGCAGTCCGCACGGGGATGAGCAGTTCTTC.

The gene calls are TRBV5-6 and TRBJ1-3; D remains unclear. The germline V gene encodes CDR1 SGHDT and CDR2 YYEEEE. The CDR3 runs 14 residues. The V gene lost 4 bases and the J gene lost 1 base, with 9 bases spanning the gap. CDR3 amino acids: CASSPARSGNTIYF. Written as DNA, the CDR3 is TGTGCCAGCAGCCCTGCTCGTTCTGGAAACACCATATATTTT.

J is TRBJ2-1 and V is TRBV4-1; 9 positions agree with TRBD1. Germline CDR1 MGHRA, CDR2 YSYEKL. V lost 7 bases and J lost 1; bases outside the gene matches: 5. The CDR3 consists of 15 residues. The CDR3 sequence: CASTFGTGSYNEQFF. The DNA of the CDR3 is TGCGCCAGCACCTTTGGGACAGGGTCCTACAATGAGCAGTTCTTC.

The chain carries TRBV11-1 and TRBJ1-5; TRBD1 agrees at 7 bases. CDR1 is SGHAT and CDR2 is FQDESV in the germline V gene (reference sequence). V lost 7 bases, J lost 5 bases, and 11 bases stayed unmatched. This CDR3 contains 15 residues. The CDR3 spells CASTDTGAQDQPQHF. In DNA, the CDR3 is TGTGCCAGCACGGATACAGGGGCACAGGATCAGCCCCAGCATTTT.

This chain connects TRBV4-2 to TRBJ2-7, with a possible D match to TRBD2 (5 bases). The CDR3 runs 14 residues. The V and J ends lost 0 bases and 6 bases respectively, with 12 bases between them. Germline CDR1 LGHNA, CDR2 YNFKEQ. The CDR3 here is CASSQEEGASEQYF. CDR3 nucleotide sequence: TGTGCCAGCAGCCAAGAAGAGGGAGCGTCCGAGCAGTACTTC.

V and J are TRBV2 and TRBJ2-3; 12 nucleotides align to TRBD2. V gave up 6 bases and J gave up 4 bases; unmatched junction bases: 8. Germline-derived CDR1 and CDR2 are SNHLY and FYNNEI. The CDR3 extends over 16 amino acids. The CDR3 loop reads CASSELLAGGPDTQYF. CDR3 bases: TGTGCCAGCAGCGAATTACTAGCGGGAGGTCCAGATACGCAGTATTTT.

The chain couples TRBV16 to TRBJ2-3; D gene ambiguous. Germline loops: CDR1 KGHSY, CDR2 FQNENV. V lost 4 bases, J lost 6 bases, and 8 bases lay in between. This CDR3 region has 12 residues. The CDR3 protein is CASSPYSDTQYF. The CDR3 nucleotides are TGTGCCAGCAGCCCCTACTCGGATACGCAGTATTTT.

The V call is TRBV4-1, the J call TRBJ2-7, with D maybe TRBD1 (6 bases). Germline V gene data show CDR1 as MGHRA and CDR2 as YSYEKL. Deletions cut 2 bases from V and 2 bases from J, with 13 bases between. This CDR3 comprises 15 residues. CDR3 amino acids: CASSQLGTLTYEQYF. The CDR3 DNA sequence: TGCGCCAGCAGCCAATTAGGGACATTAACCTACGAGCAGTACTTC.